One and the same sample provided the 4 T cell receptor beta chains below, sequenced in a study of cytomegalovirus exposure and HLA in healthy donors (dated by TCRdb to about 2017). The library was made by the immunoSEQ multiplex PCR assay. For the multiplex PCR, a mixture combining 60 forward primers for TCR Vbeta segments and 13 reverse primers for TCR Jbeta segments was used. TCRdb obtained this table from immuneACCESS and retained in-frame rearrangements with V and J assigned. These tables miss some clones; where compared with another copy, unresolved V genes account for less than half of the shortfall, and the remainder is unexplained. In all, the sample holds 150,000 or so clones, and roughly 75% of those were seen once. 1% of the sample is taken by the ten largest. The sequenced sample was PBMCs. The source is a woman in her forties or fifties in good health and CMV-seropositive.

The genes are TRBV5-1 and TRBJ2-1, with D possibly TRBD1 on 6 matching bases. Between the trimmed V and J ends, which lost 4 bases and 8 bases, there was a span of 13 bases. Germline V gene lookup returns CDR1 SGHRS and CDR2 YFSETQ. This CDR3 contains 13 residues. The CDR3 loop is CASSTQGTHEQFF. The CDR3, as DNA: TGCGCCAGCAGCACCCAGGGGACCCATGAGCAGTTCTTC.

V and J are TRBV7-9 and TRBJ1-6; tentatively, D is TRBD1 (6 bases). Germline V gene sequence: CDR1 SEHNR, CDR2 FQNEAQ (reference sequence). Trimming removed 6 bases from V and 1 base from J, with 10 bases in between. There are 15 residues in the CDR3. The CDR3 DNA follows: TGTGCCAGCAGGGAGACAGGATCCTATAATTCACCCCTCCACTTT. As protein: CASRETGSYNSPLHF.

This rearrangement joins TRBV5-1 to TRBJ2-5, with 7 bases matching TRBD1. The CDR3 sequence is 12 residues long. Germline lookup yields CDR1 SGHRS and CDR2 YFSETQ. V lost 5 bases to trimming and J lost 5 bases; unmatched junction nucleotides: 3. CDR3 in amino acids: CASSRDSETQYF. The CDR3 DNA is TGCGCCAGCAGTCGGGACAGTGAGACCCAGTACTTC.

The rearrangement uses TRBV13 and TRBJ1-1, with unresolved D. The CDR3 is 18 amino acids. Germline CDR1 and CDR2: PRHDT and FYEKMQ (reference sequence). V lost 6 bases and J lost 3, with 26 bases in between. The DNA of the CDR3 is TGTGCCAGCAGTTATCACCCCCGGGCGGCAAAGAGGGACACTGAAGCTTTCTTT. Translated: CASSYHPRAAKRDTEAFF.